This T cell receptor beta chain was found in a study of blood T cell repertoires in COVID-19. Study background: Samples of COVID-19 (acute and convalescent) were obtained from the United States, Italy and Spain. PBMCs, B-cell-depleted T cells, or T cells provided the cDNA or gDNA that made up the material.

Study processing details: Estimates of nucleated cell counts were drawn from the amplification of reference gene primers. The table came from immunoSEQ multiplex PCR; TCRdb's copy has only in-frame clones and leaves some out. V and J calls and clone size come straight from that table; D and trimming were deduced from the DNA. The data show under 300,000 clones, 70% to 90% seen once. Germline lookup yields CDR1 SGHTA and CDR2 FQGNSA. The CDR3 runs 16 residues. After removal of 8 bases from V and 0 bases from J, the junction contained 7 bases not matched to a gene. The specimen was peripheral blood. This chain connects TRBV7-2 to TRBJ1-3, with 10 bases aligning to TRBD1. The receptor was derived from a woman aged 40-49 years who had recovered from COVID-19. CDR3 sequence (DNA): TGTGCCAGCCGGATGGGACAGGGGACCTCTGGAAACACCATATATTTT. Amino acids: CASRMGQGTSGNTIYF.